This T cell receptor beta chain was sequenced in a study of OX40 agonist ivuxolimab in advanced cancers. Study-level background: Partial response was recorded in three patients: one hepatocellular carcinoma and two cutaneous melanoma cases. Notes on the study in general: Some of the lowest clonal expansion was seen in partial responders at 0.1-3.0 mg/kg.

Regarding this clone: Its antigen is currently unknown.

TCRdb's copy holds only in-frame clones and misses some; the assay was immunoSEQ multiplex PCR. The repertoire holds 40,000 to 50,000 clones, with approximately 86% as singletons. Germline-derived CDR1 and CDR2 are PRHDT and FYEKMQ (reference sequence). V was cut by 1 base and J by 4 bases, with 10 bases left in between. The CDR3 consists of 14 residues. The sample in question was CD4+ or CD8+ T cells sorted from blood, obtained in a trial of the OX40 agonist ivuxolimab. The chain employs TRBV13 and TRBJ1-1, with D tentatively TRBD1 (5 bases). The clonotype originates from an adult with an advanced solid tumor such as melanoma, head and neck, liver or kidney cancer. This CDR3 reads CASSLVRQGTEAFF. Here the CDR3 DNA reads TGTGCCAGCAGCTTAGTAAGGCAGGGCACTGAAGCTTTCTTT. The complete variable domain, with remaining parts taken from reference TRBV13 and TRBJ1-1, reads AAGVIQSPRHLIKEKRETATLKCYPIPRHDTVYWYQQGPGQDPQFLISFYEKMQSDKGSIPDRFSAQQFSDYHSELNMSSLELGDSALYFCASSLVRQGTEAFFGQGTRLTVV.